This T cell receptor (beta chain) was recorded in a study of blood T cells in healthy people across ages. Caucasian, healthy and from Russia, the donors were aged between roughly 6 and 95. This clonotype has a handful of counts. This CDR3 is built from 12 residues. Germline loops: CDR1 SNHLY, CDR2 FYNNEI. A second PCR of roughly 7 to 11 cycles used a sample-barcoded 5' primer and a J-beta primer mix. TCRdb independently ran MiXCR on the 5' RACE reads; one entry per CDR3 protein. The sample has 550,000 to 800,000 distinct CDR3 sequences; 21% are singletons. Sequencing input: blood. The rearrangement uses TRBV2 and TRBJ2-5; unclear D gene. The DNA matches TRBJ2-7 better at its end, which makes the J call doubtful. This clonotype was obtained from an older man in good health. CDR3 sequence reads: CASTRESYEQYF. CDR3 nucleotide sequence: TGTGCCAGCACGCGCGAATCCTACGAGCAGTACTTC.